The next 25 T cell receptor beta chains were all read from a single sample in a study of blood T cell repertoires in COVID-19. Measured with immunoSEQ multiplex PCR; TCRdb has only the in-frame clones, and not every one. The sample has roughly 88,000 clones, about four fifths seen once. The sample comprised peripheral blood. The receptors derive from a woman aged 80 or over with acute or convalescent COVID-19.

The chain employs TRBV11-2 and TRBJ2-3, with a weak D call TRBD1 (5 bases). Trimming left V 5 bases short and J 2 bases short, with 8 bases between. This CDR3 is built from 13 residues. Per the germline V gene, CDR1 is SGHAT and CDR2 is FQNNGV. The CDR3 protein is CASSVDNTDTQYF. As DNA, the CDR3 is TGTGCCAGCAGCGTGGACAACACAGATACGCAGTATTTT.

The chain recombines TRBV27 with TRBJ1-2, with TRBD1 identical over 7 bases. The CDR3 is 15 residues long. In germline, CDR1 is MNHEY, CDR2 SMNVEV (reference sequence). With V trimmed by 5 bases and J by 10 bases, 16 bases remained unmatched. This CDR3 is CASSGAGTAGAAYTF. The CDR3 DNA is TGTGCCAGCAGTGGAGCCGGGACAGCTGGCGCAGCCTACACCTTC.

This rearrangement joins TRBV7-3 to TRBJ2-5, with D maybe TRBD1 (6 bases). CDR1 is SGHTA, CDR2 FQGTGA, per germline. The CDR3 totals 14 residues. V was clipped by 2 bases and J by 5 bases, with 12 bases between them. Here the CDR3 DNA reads TGTGCCAGCAGCTTACAGGGGACCAGGGAGACCCAGTACTTC. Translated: CASSLQGTRETQYF. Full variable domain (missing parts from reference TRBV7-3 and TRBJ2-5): GAGVSQTPSNKVTEKGKYVELRCDPISGHTALYWYRQSLGQGPEFLIYFQGTGAADDSGLPNDRFFAVRPEGSVSTLKIQRTERGDSAVYLCASSLQGTRETQYFGPGTRLLVL.

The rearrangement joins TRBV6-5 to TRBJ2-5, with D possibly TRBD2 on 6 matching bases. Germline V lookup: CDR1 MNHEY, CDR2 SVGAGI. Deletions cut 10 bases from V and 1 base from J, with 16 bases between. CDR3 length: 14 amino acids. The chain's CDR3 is CATNTGGAQETQYF. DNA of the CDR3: TGTGCCACCAACACCGGAGGGGCCCAAGAGACCCAGTACTTC.

CDR3 loop: CASTPGGGNTIYF. CDR3 in DNA: TGTGCCAGCACCCCGGGGGGCGGAAACACCATATATTTT. V is TRBV28 and J is TRBJ1-3; weak D call: TRBD1 (6 bases). The germline V gene encodes CDR1 MDHEN and CDR2 SYDVKM. The V end was cut by 7 bases, the J end by 4 bases, with 11 bases between. The CDR3 spans 13 residues.

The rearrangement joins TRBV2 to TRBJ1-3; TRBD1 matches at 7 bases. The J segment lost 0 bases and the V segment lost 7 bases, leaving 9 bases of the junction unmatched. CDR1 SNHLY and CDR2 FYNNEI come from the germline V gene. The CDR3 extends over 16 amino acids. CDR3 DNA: TGTGCCAGCATCGCTAACAGGGGCCCCTCTGGAAACACCATATATTTT. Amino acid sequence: CASIANRGPSGNTIYF. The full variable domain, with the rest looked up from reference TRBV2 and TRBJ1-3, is EPEVTQTPSHQVTQMGQEVILRCVPISNHLYFYWYRQILGQKVEFLVSFYNNEISEKSEIFDDQFSVERPDGSNFTLKIRSTKLEDSAMYFCASIANRGPSGNTIYFGEGSWLTVV.

In nucleotides, the CDR3 is TGTGCTAGTGGTTTGGAAACAGGATCGGGTGAGCAGTTCTTC. Translated, it gives CASGLETGSGEQFF. The V gene is TRBV12-5, the J gene TRBJ2-1; tentatively, D is TRBD1 (5 bases). Trimming stripped 1 base from V and 9 bases from J, with 13 bases between. This CDR3 contains 14 residues. Germline lookup yields CDR1 LGHNT and CDR2 FRNRAP. Looking up the rest from reference TRBV12-5 and TRBJ2-1 gives the full variable domain: DARVTQTPRHKVTEMGQEVTMRCQPILGHNTVFWYRQTMMQGLELLAYFRNRAPLDDSGMPKDRFSAEMPDATLATLKIQPSEPRDSAVYFCASGLETGSGEQFFGPGTRLTVL.

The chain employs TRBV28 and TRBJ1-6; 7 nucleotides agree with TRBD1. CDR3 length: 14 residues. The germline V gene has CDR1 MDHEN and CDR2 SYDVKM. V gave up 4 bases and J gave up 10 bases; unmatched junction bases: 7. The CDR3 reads CASSSPTGKSPLHF. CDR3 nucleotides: TGTGCCAGCAGTTCCCCGACAGGGAAGTCACCCCTCCACTTT.

The CDR3 region is CASSQPRGGAASTEAFF. The DNA for the CDR3 is TGCGCCAGCAGCCAACCGAGGGGGGGGGCTGCCTCTACTGAAGCTTTCTTT. J is TRBJ1-1 and V is TRBV4-1, with a weak D call TRBD1 (6 bases). Germline CDR1 MGHRA, CDR2 YSYEKL. CDR3 length equals 17 residues. The V end was cut by 2 bases, the J end by 5 bases, with 21 bases between.

For the CDR3, the DNA is TGTGCCACCAGTCCCGGCGGACTGTCATCCTATAGCAATCAGCCCCAGCATTTT. Protein: CATSPGGLSSYSNQPQHF. The chain is built from TRBV15 and TRBJ1-5; no definite D call. This CDR3 has 18 residues. Germline V gives CDR1 LNHNV, CDR2 YYDKDF (reference sequence). Between the trimmed V and J ends, which lost 6 bases and 0 bases, there was a span of 21 bases.

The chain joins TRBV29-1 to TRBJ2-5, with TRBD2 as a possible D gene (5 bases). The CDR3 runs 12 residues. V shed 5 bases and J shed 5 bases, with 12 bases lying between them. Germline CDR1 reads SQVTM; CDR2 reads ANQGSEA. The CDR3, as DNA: TGCAGCGTTTTGGCCCCGGGGGAGACCCAGTACTTC. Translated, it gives CSVLAPGETQYF. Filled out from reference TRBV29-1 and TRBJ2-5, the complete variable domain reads SAVISQKPSRDICQRGTSLTIQCQVDSQVTMMFWYRQQPGQSLTLIATANQGSEATYESGFVIDKFPISRPNLTFSTLTVSNMSPEDSSIYLCSVLAPGETQYFGPGTRLLVL.

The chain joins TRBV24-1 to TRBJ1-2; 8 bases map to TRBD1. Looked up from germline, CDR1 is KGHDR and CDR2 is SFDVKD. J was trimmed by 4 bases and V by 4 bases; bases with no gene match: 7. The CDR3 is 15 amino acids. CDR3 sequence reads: CATSDWTGSGYGYTF. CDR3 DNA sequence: TGTGCCACCAGTGACTGGACAGGGAGCGGCTATGGCTACACCTTC.

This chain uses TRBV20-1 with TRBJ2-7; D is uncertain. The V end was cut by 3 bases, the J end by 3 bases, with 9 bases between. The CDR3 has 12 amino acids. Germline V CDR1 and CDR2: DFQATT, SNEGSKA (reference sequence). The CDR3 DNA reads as TGCAGTGCTAGTACCGGGTTCTACGAGCAGTACTTC. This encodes CSASTGFYEQYF.

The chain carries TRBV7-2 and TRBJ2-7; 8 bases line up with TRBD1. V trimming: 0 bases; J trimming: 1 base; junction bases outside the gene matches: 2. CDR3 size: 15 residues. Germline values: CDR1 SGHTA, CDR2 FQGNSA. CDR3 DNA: TGTGCCAGCAGCTTAGCTACAGGGGGGTCCTACGAGCAGTACTTC. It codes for CASSLATGGSYEQYF.

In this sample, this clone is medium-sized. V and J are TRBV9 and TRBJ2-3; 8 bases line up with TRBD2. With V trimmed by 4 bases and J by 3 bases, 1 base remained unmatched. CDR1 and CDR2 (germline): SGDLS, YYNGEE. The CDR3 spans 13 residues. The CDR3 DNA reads TGTGCCAGCAGCATAGCGGGGACAGATACGCAGTATTTT. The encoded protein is CASSIAGTDTQYF.

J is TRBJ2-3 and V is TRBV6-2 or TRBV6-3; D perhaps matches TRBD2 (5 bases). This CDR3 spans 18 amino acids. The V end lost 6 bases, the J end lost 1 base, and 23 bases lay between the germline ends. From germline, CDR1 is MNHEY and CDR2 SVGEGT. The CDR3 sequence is CASSASPILLIGTDTQYF. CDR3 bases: TGTGCCAGCAGCGCTAGCCCTATCCTGCTAATAGGCACAGATACGCAGTATTTT.

The CDR3 is CAWSLTGGNSPLHF. CDR3 DNA: TGTGCCTGGAGTCTGACAGGGGGAAATTCACCCCTCCACTTT. The genes are TRBV30 and TRBJ1-6, with 9 nucleotides matching TRBD1. This CDR3 contains 14 residues. The V gene end was trimmed by 2 bases and the J gene end by 7 bases; junction bases not matched to a gene: 3. Germline CDR1 is GTSNPN and CDR2 is SVGIG (reference sequence).

In DNA, the CDR3 is TGCGCCAGCAGCTTGGAGCCTAGCTCTGGAAACACCATATATTTT. Encoded protein: CASSLEPSSGNTIYF. V is TRBV5-1 and J is TRBJ1-3; D remains ambiguous. V was cut by 0 bases and J by 0 bases, with 7 bases left in between. CDR1 and CDR2 (germline): SGHRS, YFSETQ. The CDR3 is 15 residues long.

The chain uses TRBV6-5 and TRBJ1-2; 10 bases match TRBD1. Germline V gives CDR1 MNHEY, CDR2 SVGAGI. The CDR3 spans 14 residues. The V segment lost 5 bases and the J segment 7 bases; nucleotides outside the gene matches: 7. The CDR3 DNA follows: TGTGCCAGCAGTAACGGACAGGGGGATTTTGGCTACACCTTC. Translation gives CASSNGQGDFGYTF.

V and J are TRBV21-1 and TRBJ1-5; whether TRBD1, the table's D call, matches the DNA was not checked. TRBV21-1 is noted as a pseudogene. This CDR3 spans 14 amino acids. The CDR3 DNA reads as TGTGCCAGCTCCTCGGGACAGCACAATCAGCCCCAGCATTTT. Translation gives CASSSGQHNQPQHF.

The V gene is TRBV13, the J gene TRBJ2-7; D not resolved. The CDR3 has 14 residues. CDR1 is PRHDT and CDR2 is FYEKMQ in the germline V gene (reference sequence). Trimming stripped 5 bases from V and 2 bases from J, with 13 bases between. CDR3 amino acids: CASSPRELPYEQYF. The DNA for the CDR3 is TGTGCCAGCAGCCCCCGTGAGCTACCCTACGAGCAGTACTTC.

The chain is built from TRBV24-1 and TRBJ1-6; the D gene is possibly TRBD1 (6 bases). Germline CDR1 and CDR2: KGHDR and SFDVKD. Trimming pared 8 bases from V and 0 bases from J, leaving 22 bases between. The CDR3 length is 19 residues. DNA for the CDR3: TGTGCCACCAATAAATATACAGGGAGATCGAGCTCCTATAATTCACCCCTCCACTTT. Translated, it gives CATNKYTGRSSSYNSPLHF.

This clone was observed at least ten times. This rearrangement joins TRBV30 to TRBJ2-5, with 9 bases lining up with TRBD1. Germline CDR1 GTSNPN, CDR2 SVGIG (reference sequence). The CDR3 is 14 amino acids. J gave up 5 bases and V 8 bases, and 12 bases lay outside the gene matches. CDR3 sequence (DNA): TGTGCCGGATACCGGGACAGGGATCGGGAGACCCAGTACTTC. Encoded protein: CAGYRDRDRETQYF.

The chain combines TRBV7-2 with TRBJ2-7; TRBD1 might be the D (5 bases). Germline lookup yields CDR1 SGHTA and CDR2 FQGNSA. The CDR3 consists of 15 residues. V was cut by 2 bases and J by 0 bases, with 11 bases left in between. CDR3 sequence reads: CASSLWGGNSYEQYF. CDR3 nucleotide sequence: TGTGCCAGCAGCTTATGGGGCGGAAACTCCTACGAGCAGTACTTC.

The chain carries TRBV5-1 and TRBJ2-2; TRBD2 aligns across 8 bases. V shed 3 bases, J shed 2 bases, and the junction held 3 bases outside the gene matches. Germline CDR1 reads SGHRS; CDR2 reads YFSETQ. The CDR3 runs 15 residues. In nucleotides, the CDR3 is TGCGCCAGCAGCTCCGGGACTAGAAACACCGGGGAGCTGTTTTTT. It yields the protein CASSSGTRNTGELFF.